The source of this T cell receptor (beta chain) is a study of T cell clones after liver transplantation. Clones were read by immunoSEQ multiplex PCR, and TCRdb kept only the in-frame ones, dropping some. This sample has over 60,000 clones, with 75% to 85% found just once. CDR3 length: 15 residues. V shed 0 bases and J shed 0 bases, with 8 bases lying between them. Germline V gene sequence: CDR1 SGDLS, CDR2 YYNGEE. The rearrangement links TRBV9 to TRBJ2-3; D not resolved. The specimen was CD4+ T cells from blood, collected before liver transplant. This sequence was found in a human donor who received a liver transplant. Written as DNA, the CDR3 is TGTGCCAGCAGCGTAGGGGCGGTTAGCACAGATACGCAGTATTTT. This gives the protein CASSVGAVSTDTQYF.